Here is one TCR beta chain with its context. Its matching antigen is unknown. These data belong to a study of cytomegalovirus exposure and HLA in healthy donors. Study-level background: One earlier analysis, a look at about 179 million T cells, found some 110 million unique TCR beta sequences.

Findings of the study overall: It is likely that the observed cluster of highly shared sequence variants was a sequencing artifact.

The PCR used 60 Vbeta and 13 Jbeta primers. Per the study methods: Around 76 million unique TCR beta chains, roughly 10 million shared, were counted in a later analysis. The data were produced by immunoSEQ multiplex PCR, yet TCRdb's version contains in-frame clones alone and is incomplete. For V, J and clone size, that table is used; D and trimming come from the DNA. Of fewer than 250,000 clones listed, around 84% are singletons. This TCR derives from a young woman in good health and CMV-seronegative. The sample taken for sequencing was PBMCs.

CDR3 DNA: TGTGCCAGCTCACCACCGGCAAGGGGGGGCTACACCTTC. This codes for CASSPPARGGYTF. The chain carries TRBV18 and TRBJ1-2, with a tentative D call TRBD1 (6 bases). The CDR3 loop spans 13 amino acids. V was trimmed by 0 bases and J by 8 bases, leaving 10 bases between them. Germline assignment: CDR1 KGHSH and CDR2 LQKENI.